This TCR beta chain stems from a study of PD-L1 blockade in urothelial cancer (dated by TCRdb to 2016 to 2017). With respect to the entire study: Every patient began therapy at some point between 2013 and 2015 and was given atezolizumab 1,200 mg intravenously every 3 weeks. About 85% of the roughly 30 patients were males with bladder-origin urothelial cancer, and 18 of 29 reported a prior smoking history. An ECOG performance status of 0 or 1 was recorded for the patients, and 0 to 3 prior chemotherapy regimens had been received by the patients. Blood samples were analyzed at two time points: 3 weeks after treatment start (second dose) and 6 weeks after treatment start. Blood samples gave a median of about 130,000 T cells and 77,000 or so unique TCRs, with a median clonality of around 0.074. The study, an exploratory multi-omic analysis, examined somatic, immune and clinical correlates of response to PD-L1 blockade with atezolizumab in urothelial cancer. Pretreatment tumor samples and matched peripheral blood, collected serially before and after atezolizumab treatment, underwent TCR sequencing. Durable clinical benefit was defined as a progression-free survival longer than 6 months, and TCR features were additionally tested against progression-free survival and overall survival. In the same patients, pretreatment tumors underwent whole exome sequencing and RNA sequencing in addition to TCR sequencing. Durable clinical benefit was achieved by nine patients and was not achieved by 20 patients. Under 30 patients had pretreatment blood TCR-seq, about 25 had at least one posttreatment blood collection, and about 25 had tumor TCR-seq. Here is what the overall study found, with its caveats: Patients with durable benefit showed greater expansion of tumor-associated TCR clones in peripheral blood 3 weeks after starting treatment (n ≈ 20, p = 0.022). Improved progression-free and overall survival was found to be associated with pretreatment peripheral blood TCR clonality below the median. Because the sample size was small (n of about 30) and many exploratory analyses were performed, the results are intended to be hypothesis-generating.

The time point tag for this specimen amounts to: peripheral blood 6 weeks after treatment start. The cohort included about 30 patients with locally advanced or metastatic urothelial carcinoma who were treated at Memorial Sloan Kettering on a trial protocol. Peripheral blood mononuclear cells were collected pretreatment and during treatment, with between 1 and 8 total time points obtained per patient. The Qiagen DNeasy Blood extraction kit was used to purify genomic DNA from total PBMCs and from tumor samples. Collected pretreatment and during treatment, PBMCs were isolated and stored as previously described. As concerns this clone: What this receptor recognizes is not known. Base qualities were left out, and no much larger clone turns up one base away.

Each PCR received spiked-in synthetic TCR analog templates so that absolute template abundance could be estimated from read counts. Using the immunoSEQ assay, TCRbeta CDR3 regions were amplified from genomic DNA with bias-controlled V and J gene primers. Sequencing of rearranged TCRbeta segments was done at approximately 20X coverage. The original pipeline was this. Clustering was used to correct sequencing errors, and CDR3s were annotated against IMGT to assign V, D and J genes. Downstream analyses used only productive TCRbeta rearrangements, leaving out any out-of-frame or stop-codon sequences. To compute clonality, Shannon entropy was normalized by the log of the number of unique productive sequences and then subtracted from one. Fisher's exact test with Benjamini-Hochberg correction, at a threshold of adjusted p below 0.01, was used to find clones that differed between time points or between blood and tumor. TCRdb took over this immuneACCESS table, retaining in-frame rearrangements with V and J assigned. Such tables are incomplete; in checked studies, under half of the missing clones stem from an unresolved V gene, and the remainder is unexplained. The V and J calls and clone size were taken over from that table, and D and trimming were inferred from the DNA. The sample records 53,000 or so clones, 85% to 90% of which are singletons. 2.4% of the sample belongs to the ten largest clones.

The CDR3 holds 15 amino acids from the cysteine to the phenylalanine. Only the CDR3 portion is preserved as DNA: 45 bases, with reading frame beginning at the first base. CDR1 MNHEY and CDR2 SVGAGI are derived from the germline V gene. The junction carries 13 bases between V and J, which are trimmed by 0 bases and 7 bases respectively. The receptor's source is a man between 60 and 75 years old with urothelial cancer. This material consisted of PBMCs, taken around atezolizumab (anti-PD-L1) treatment. The rearrangement joined TRBV6-5 to TRBJ2-1, with TRBD2 perhaps the D gene, on 5 matching bases. The CDR3 reads as follows: CASSYSSPRGNEQFF. The nucleotides read TGTGCCAGCAGTTACTCGAGCCCTCGGGGAAATGAGCAGTTCTTC.